These T cell receptor beta chains were read from a single sample in a study of cytomegalovirus exposure and HLA in healthy donors. Clones were sequenced by immunoSEQ multiplex PCR, and TCRdb holds only the in-frame ones, with some missing. Of roughly 160,000 clones listed, 70% to 90% were seen once; the top ten hold 7.5% to 10%. The sample taken for sequencing was PBMCs. Source of these receptors: a man aged 18 to 35 in good health and CMV-seropositive. CDR3s include the opening cysteine and the closing phenylalanine or tryptophan. The D gene is left open where the match is weak. Expanded clones are given a class, and other clones once, few, many or no size at all.

J gene | V gene | clone size | D gene | CDR3 protein | CDR3 DNA
TRBJ1-2 | TRBV15 | NA | NA | CATSREEAANYGYTF | TGTGCCACCAGCAGAGAAGAAGCGGCTAACTATGGCTACACCTTC
TRBJ2-5 | TRBV7-9 | NA | NA | CASSQWTAGQETQYF | TGTGCCAGCAGCCAATGGACAGCCGGCCAAGAGACCCAGTACTTC
TRBJ2-1 | TRBV5-1 | NA | TRBD2 | CASSLVSGGDNEQFF | TGCGCCAGCAGCTTGGTTAGCGGGGGGGACAATGAGCAGTTCTTC
TRBJ1-1 | TRBV7-9 | NA | NA | CASSGTQGPNTEAFF | TGTGCCAGCAGCGGTACCCAGGGCCCGAACACTGAAGCTTTCTTT
TRBJ1-6 | TRBV9 | NA | TRBD1 | CASSPTGLDSPLHF | TGTGCCAGCAGCCCGACAGGGTTAGATTCACCCCTCCACTTT
TRBJ1-2 | TRBV4-1 | NA | TRBD1 | CASSQEGTGNYGYTF | TGCGCCAGCAGCCAAGAAGGGACAGGAAACTATGGCTACACCTTC
TRBJ1-1 | TRBV19 | NA | TRBD1 | CATTRGRNTEAFF | TGTGCCACCACTAGGGGGCGGAACACTGAAGCTTTCTTT
TRBJ2-7 | TRBV29-1 | NA | NA | CSVADLAYEQYF | TGCAGCGTTGCTGACTTAGCCTACGAGCAGTACTTC
TRBJ2-5 | TRBV25-1 | NA | NA | CASSEFRAGAPPLETQYF | TGTGCCAGCAGTGAATTTAGGGCAGGGGCTCCTCCGTTGGAGACCCAGTACTTC
TRBJ2-7 | TRBV6-6 | NA | NA | CASSHPRRSSYEQYF | TGTGCCAGCAGTCACCCCCGACGGAGCTCCTACGAGCAGTACTTC
TRBJ2-7 | TRBV27 | NA | TRBD2 | CASRYGGDPYEQYF | TGTGCCAGCAGATACGGGGGGGACCCCTACGAGCAGTACTTC
TRBJ2-1 | TRBV29-1 | NA | TRBD1 | CSGRQGAHNEQFF | TGCAGCGGCCGACAGGGGGCCCACAATGAGCAGTTCTTC
TRBJ1-2 | TRBV29-1 | once | NA | CSAPQEGDYGYTF | TGCAGCGCCCCTCAAGAAGGAGACTATGGCTACACCTTC
TRBJ1-1 | TRBV9 | NA | NA | CASSVAIQGHSDTEAFF | TGTGCCAGCAGCGTAGCTATCCAGGGGCATTCGGACACTGAAGCTTTCTTT
TRBJ2-5 | TRBV19 | NA | NA | CASTSGDIQSGETQYF | TGTGCCAGTACCTCCGGGGACATTCAGAGTGGAGAGACCCAGTACTTC
TRBJ1-1 | TRBV4-2 | NA | NA | CASSQISGGTEAFF | TGTGCCAGCAGCCAGATATCGGGGGGTACTGAAGCTTTCTTT
TRBJ1-2 | TRBV28 | NA | NA | CASSGPQGGYTF | TGTGCCAGCAGCGGGCCCCAGGGTGGCTACACCTTC
TRBJ2-1 | TRBV7-6 | NA | TRBD1 | CASSLVGTGRYNEQFF | TGTGCCAGCAGCTTAGTCGGGACAGGGCGATACAATGAGCAGTTCTTC
TRBJ2-4 | TRBV2 | NA | TRBD2 | CASSSRLAGGRIAKNIQYF | TGTGCCAGCAGTTCCAGACTAGCGGGGGGTCGAATCGCCAAAAACATTCAGTACTTC
TRBJ1-2 | TRBV7-8 | once | TRBD1 | CASSMTGYGYTF | TGTGCCAGCAGCATGACAGGGTATGGCTACACCTTC
TRBJ2-2 | TRBV7-2 | NA | NA | CASSWGGPAGELFF | TGTGCCAGCAGCTGGGGGGGCCCCGCCGGGGAGCTGTTTTTT
TRBJ2-5 | TRBV7-7 | NA | TRBD1 | CASSSALGQLETQYF | TGTGCCAGCAGCTCCGCCCTGGGACAGTTAGAGACCCAGTACTTC
TRBJ2-6 | TRBV15 | NA | NA | CATSREGPGANVLTF | TGTGCCACCAGCAGAGAGGGGCCGGGGGCCAACGTCCTGACTTTC
TRBJ2-5 | TRBV7-7 | NA | NA | CASSLGVGQGLSETQYF | TGTGCTAGCAGCTTAGGTGTTGGGCAGGGGTTGTCAGAGACCCAGTACTTC
TRBJ2-3 | TRBV29-1 | NA | TRBD2 | CSVAAGGTDTQYF | TGCAGCGTTGCGGCGGGGGGGACAGATACGCAGTATTTT
TRBJ2-3 | TRBV7-2 | NA | NA | CASSLAGGTDTQYF | TGTGCCAGCAGCTTAGCCGGGGGCACAGATACGCAGTATTTT
TRBJ1-1 | TRBV19 | NA | NA | CASSIFGGRGTEAFF | TGTGCCAGTAGTATATTTGGCGGGAGGGGCACTGAAGCTTTCTTT
TRBJ2-5 | TRBV5-6 | NA | TRBD1 | CASSSRQGEETQYF | TGTGCCAGCAGCTCGCGACAGGGGGAAGAGACCCAGTACTTC
TRBJ2-2 | TRBV11-2 | NA | TRBD2 | CASTPFGGGNTGELFF | TGTGCCAGCACCCCCTTTGGGGGGGGAAACACCGGGGAGCTGTTTTTT
TRBJ2-3 | TRBV6-5 | NA | NA | CASSHRGLGTDTQYF | TGTGCCAGCAGTCACCGCGGACTCGGCACAGATACGCAGTATTTT
TRBJ1-2 | TRBV7-9 | once | NA | CASSLDGGREDGYTF | TGTGCCAGCAGCTTAGATGGAGGCAGGGAGGATGGCTACACCTTC
TRBJ2-3 | TRBV5-1 | NA | TRBD2 | CASMKGRLAENTDTQYF | TGCGCCAGCATGAAGGGACGACTAGCGGAGAACACAGATACGCAGTATTTT
TRBJ2-2 | TRBV5-1 | NA | TRBD1 | CASSFTGGGELFF | TGCGCCAGCAGCTTTACAGGGGGCGGGGAGCTGTTTTTT
TRBJ2-5 | TRBV7-7 | NA | NA | CASSLGLSGETQYF | TGTGCCAGCAGCTTAGGGTTATCGGGAGAGACCCAGTACTTC
TRBJ1-3 | TRBV16 | NA | NA | CASSRPTRSNTIYF | TGTGCCAGCAGCCGTCCGACCAGGTCCAACACCATATATTTT
TRBJ2-1 | TRBV4-1 | NA | NA | CASSYTSREVYNEQFF | TGCGCCAGCAGCTACACCAGCAGGGAGGTCTACAATGAGCAGTTCTTC
TRBJ2-2 | TRBV6-5 | NA | TRBD2 | CASSYGLAGTGELFF | TGTGCCAGCAGTTACGGACTAGCGGGCACCGGGGAGCTGTTTTTT
TRBJ2-7 | TRBV6-5 | few | TRBD1 | CASTPGQGFYEQYF | TGTGCCAGCACCCCGGGACAGGGATTCTACGAGCAGTACTTC
TRBJ2-7 | TRBV20-1 | NA | NA | CSALTGYEQYF | TGCAGTGCCCTGACAGGTTACGAGCAGTACTTC
TRBJ2-7 | TRBV5-1 | NA | NA | CASSLGTVSDRAYEQYF | TGCGCCAGCAGCTTGGGCACGGTCAGCGACCGGGCCTACGAGCAGTACTTC
TRBJ2-5 | TRBV7-6 | NA | NA | CASSSGLSSGETQYF | TGTGCCAGCAGCTCCGGACTATCCTCGGGCGAGACCCAGTACTTC
TRBJ1-2 | TRBV6-1 | NA | NA | CASSETANGYTF | TGTGCCAGCAGTGAAACTGCAAATGGCTACACCTTC
TRBJ2-7 | TRBV29-1 | NA | NA | CSVARWDEGYEQYF | TGCAGCGTCGCGAGGTGGGATGAGGGCTACGAGCAGTACTTC